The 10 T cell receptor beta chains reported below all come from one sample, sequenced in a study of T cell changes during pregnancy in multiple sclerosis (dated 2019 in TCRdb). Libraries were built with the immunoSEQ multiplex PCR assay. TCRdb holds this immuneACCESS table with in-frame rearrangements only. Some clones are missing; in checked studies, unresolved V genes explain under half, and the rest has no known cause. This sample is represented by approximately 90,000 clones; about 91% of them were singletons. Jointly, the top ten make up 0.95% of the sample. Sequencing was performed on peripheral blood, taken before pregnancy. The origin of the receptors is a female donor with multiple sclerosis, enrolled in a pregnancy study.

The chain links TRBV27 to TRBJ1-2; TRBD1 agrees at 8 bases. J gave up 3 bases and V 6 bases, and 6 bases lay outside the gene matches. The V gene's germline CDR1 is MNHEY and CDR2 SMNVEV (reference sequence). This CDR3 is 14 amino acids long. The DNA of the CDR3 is TGTGCCAGCAGCCGCAGGGGGCCCCACTATGGCTACACCTTC. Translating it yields CASSRRGPHYGYTF.

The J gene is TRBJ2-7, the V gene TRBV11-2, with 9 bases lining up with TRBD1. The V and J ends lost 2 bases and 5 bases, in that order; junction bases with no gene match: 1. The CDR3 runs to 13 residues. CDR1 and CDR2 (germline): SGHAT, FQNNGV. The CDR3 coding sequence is TGTGCCAGCAGCTTACGGGACAGGGACGAGCAGTACTTC. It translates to CASSLRDRDEQYF.

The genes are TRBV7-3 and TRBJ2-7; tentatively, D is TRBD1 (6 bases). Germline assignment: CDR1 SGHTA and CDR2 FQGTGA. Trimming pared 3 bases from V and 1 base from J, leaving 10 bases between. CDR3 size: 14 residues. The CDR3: CASSLDRYSYEQYF. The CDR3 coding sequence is TGTGCCAGCAGCTTGGACAGATATTCCTACGAGCAGTACTTC.

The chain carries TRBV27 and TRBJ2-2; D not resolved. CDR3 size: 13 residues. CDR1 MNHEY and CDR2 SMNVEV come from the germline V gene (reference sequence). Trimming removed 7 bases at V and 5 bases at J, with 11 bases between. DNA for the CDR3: TGTGCCAGCACCCTGCCCGGGACCGGGGAGCTGTTTTTT. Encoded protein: CASTLPGTGELFF.

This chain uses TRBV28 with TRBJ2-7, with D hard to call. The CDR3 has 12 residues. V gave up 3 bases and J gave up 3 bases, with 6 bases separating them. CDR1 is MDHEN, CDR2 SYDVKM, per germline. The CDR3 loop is CASSLSGYEQYF. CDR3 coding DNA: TGTGCCAGCAGTTTGAGTGGCTACGAGCAGTACTTC.

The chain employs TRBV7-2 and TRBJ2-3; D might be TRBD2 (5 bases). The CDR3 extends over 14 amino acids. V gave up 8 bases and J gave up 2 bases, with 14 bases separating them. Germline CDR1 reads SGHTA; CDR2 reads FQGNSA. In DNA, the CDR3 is TGTGCCAGCGGGTCTGCGGGTATCACAGATACGCAGTATTTT. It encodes CASGSAGITDTQYF.

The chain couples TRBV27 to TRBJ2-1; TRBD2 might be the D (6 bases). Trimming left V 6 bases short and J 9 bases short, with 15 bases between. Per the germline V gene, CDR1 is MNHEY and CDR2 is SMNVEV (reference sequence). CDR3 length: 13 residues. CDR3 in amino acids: CASSLPPGGEQFF. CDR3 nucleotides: TGTGCCAGCAGCCTCCCCCCCGGGGGTGAGCAGTTCTTC.

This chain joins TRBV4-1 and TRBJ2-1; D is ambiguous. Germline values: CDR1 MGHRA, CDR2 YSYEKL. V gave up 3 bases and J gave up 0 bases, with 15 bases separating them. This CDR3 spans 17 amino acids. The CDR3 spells CASSQASTVPSYNEQFF. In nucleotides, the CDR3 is TGCGCCAGCAGCCAGGCTAGTACTGTCCCCTCCTACAATGAGCAGTTCTTC.

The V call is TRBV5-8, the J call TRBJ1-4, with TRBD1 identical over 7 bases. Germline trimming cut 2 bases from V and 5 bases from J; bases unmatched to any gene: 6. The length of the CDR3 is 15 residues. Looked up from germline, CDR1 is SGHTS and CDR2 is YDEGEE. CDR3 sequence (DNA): TGTGCCAGCAGCTTCCGGACAGGATTAAATGAAAAACTGTTTTTT. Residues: CASSFRTGLNEKLFF.

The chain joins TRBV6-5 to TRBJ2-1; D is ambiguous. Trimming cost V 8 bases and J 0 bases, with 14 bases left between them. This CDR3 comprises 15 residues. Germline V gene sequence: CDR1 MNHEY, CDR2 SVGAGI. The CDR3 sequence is CASRGSWSSYNEQFF. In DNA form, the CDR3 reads TGTGCCAGCCGTGGGTCTTGGAGCTCCTACAATGAGCAGTTCTTC.